Here is one T cell receptor (beta chain) with its context. The sample is drawn from a study of blood T cell repertoires in COVID-19. In the study's own analysis: Using reference gene primer amplification, nucleated cell counts were estimated. Repertoires were generated with immunoSEQ multiplex PCR, while TCRdb's copy carries only in-frame clones and drops some. Clonal size and the V and J genes are those of that table, whereas D and trimming came from the DNA. The repertoire consists of about 75,000 clones, with approximately 88% occurring once and the leading ten covering roughly 6.8%. CDR1 is KGHDR and CDR2 is SFDVKD in the germline V gene. The CDR3 runs 16 residues. The ends lost 6 bases at V and 1 base at J; junction bases unmatched: 8.

The gene calls are TRBV24-1 and TRBJ2-1; 7 bases match TRBD2. Sequencing was done on a sample of peripheral blood. This TCR came from a woman between 45 and 60 years old with acute or convalescent COVID-19. The chain's CDR3 is CATSSWSGESYNEQFF. DNA for the CDR3: TGTGCCACCAGTTCTTGGAGCGGGGAGTCCTACAATGAGCAGTTCTTC.